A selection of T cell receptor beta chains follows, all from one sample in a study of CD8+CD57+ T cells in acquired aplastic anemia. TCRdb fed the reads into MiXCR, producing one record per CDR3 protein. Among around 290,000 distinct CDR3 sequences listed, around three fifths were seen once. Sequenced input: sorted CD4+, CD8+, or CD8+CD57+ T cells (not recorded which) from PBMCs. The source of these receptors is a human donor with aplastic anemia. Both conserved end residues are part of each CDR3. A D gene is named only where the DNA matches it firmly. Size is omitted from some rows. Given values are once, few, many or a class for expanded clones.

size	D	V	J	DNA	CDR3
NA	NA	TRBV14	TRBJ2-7	TGTGCCAGCAGCCTCCAACCGCCTTCAGGCACCTACGAGCAGTACTTC	CASSLQPPSGTYEQYF
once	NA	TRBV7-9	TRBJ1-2	TGTGCCAGCAGCTTAGGGGCAGGAGCAAACTATGGCTACTCCTTC	CASSLGAGANYGYSF
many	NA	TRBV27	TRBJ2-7	TGTGCCAGCAGTCTTGTAGGTGTCTACGAGCAGTACTTC	CASSLVGVYEQYF
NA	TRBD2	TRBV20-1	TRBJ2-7	TGCAGTGCTTGTAGCGGGGGGGCCTCCGAGCAGTACTTC	CSACSGGASEQYF
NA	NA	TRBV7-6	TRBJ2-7	TGTGCCAGCAGCTTACGGGACCTAGACTACGAGCAGTACTTC	CASSLRDLDYEQYF
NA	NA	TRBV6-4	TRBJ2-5	TGTGCCAGCCTCCGGGTCCCCGGGGAGTATCAAGAGACCCAGTACTTC	CASLRVPGEYQETQYF
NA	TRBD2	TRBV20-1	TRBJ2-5	TGCAGTGCTATTACGGGGGGGCCAAAAGAGACCCAGTACTTC	CSAITGGPKETQYF
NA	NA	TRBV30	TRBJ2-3	TGTGCCTGGAGTGTGGGGTATACGCAGTATTTT	CAWSVGYTQYF
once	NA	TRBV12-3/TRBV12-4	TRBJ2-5	TGTGCCAGCAGTTTAGGCAGGTCCCCCGAGACCCAGTACTTC	CASSLGRSPETQYF
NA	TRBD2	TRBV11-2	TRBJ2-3	TGTGCCAGCAGCTTAGCCGGGACTAGGAATACGCAGTATTTT	CASSLAGTRNTQYF
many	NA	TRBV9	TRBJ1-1	TGTGCCAGCAGCGTTTTTCAGCAAATGAACACTGAAGCTTTCTTT	CASSVFQQMNTEAFF
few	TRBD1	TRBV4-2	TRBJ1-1	TGTGCCGGCAGCCCGGGACAGGGCCCGAACACTGAAGCTTTCTTT	CAGSPGQGPNTEAFF
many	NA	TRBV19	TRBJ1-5	TGTGCCAGTAGTATATGGGCAGGGGCCCATCAGCCCCAGCATTTT	CASSIWAGAHQPQHF
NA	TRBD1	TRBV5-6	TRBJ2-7	TGTGCCAGCAGCTTACAGGGGGTGAGAGAGCAGTACTTC	CASSLQGVREQYF
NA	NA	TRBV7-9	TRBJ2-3	TGTGCCAGCAGCTCGTTTATAGATACGCAGTATTTT	CASSSFIDTQYF
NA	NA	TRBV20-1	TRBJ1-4	TGCAGTGCTAGAGATGCAACTAATGAAAAACTGTTTTTT	CSARDATNEKLFF
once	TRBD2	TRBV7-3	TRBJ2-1	TGTGCCAGCAGCTTAAGACTAGCGGGAGACAATGAGCAGTTCTTC	CASSLRLAGDNEQFF
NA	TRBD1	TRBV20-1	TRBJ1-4	TGCAGTGCTAGAGATCTAGGACAGGGAAATGAAAAACTGTTTTTT	CSARDLGQGNEKLFF
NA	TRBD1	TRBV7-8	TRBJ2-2	TGTGCCAGCAGCTCCGGGACAGTCAACACCGGGGAGCTGTTTTTT	CASSSGTVNTGELFF
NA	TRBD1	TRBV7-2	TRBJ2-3	TGTGCCAGCAGCTTAGGGGGACAGACCACAGATACGCAGTATTTT	CASSLGGQTTDTQYF
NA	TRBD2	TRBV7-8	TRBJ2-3	TGTGCCAGCAGCCTAGCGGGAGTTCCAGATACGCAGTATTTT	CASSLAGVPDTQYF
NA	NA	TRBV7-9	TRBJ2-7	TGTGCCAGCAGCCGAAATCTGGGGGGCGAAACCTACGAGCAGTACTTC	CASSRNLGGETYEQYF
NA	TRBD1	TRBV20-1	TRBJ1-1	TGCAGTGCGGACAGGGTGAGCGTGGCTTTCTTT	CSADRVSVAFF
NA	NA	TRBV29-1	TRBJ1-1	TGCAGCGTTGAAGAGGACAAGGTTGAAGCTTTCTTT	CSVEEDKVEAFF
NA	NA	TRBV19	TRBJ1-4	TGTGCCACCGCGGAGGGCCTTAATGAAAAACTGTTTTTT	CATAEGLNEKLFF
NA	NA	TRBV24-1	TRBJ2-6	TGTGCCACCAGCGGCCCAATGGCTTACTCTGGGGCCAACGTCCTGACTTTC	CATSGPMAYSGANVLTF
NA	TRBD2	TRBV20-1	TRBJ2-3	TGCAGTGCTAGAGGTCCGGGACTAGCGGGAGTAGGGAATGAGCAGTATTTT	CSARGPGLAGVGNEQYF
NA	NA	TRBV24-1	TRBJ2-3	TGTGCCACCAGTGCTTCAGATACGCAGTATTTT	CATSASDTQYF
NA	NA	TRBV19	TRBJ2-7	TGTGCCAGTAGAGGCTTTCGGGGTGTATCCAACGAGCAGTACTTC	CASRGFRGVSNEQYF
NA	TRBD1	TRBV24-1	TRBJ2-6	TGTGCCACCAGTCCGGGACAGGGTATGGGGGCCAACGTCCTGACTTTC	CATSPGQGMGANVLTF
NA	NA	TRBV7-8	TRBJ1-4	TGTGCCAGCAGCTTAATAGGGGGTCCCCCTAATGAAAAACTGTTTTTT	CASSLIGGPPNEKLFF
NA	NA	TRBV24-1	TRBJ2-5	TGTGCCACCAGTGATAACGTCGGTATCCCCCAGTACTTC	CATSDNVGIPQYF
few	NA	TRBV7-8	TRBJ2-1	TGTGCCAGCAGCTTACAGGGACTCTCAGGGGATGAGCAGTTCTTC	CASSLQGLSGDEQFF
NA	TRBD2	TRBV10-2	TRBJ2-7	TGCGCCAGCGGAGGAGCGGGGGGGGCCTACGAGCAGTACTTC	CASGGAGGAYEQYF
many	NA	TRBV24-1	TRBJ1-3	TGTGCCACCAGTCGCTCCAGGGGCGACTCTGGAAACACCATATATTTT	CATSRSRGDSGNTIYF
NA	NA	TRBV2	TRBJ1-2	TGTGCCAGCCGGGACCCAAAAAGGAACTATGGCTACACCTTC	CASRDPKRNYGYTF
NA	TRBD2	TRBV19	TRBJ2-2	TGTGCCAGTAGTATAGGGGCTAGCGGGATCATCACCGGGGGGCTGTTTTTT	CASSIGASGIITGGLFF
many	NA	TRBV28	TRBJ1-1	TGTGCCAGCAGTTCTGGGGCCATGAACACTGAAGCTTTCTTT	CASSSGAMNTEAFF
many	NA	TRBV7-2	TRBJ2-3	TGTGCCAGCAGCTTGCGGCAGGGCAGCACAGATACGCAGTATTTT	CASSLRQGSTDTQYF
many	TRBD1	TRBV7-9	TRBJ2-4	TGTGCCAGCAGCTTAGTCCAGGGGGCGGCCAAAAACATTCAGTACTTC	CASSLVQGAAKNIQYF
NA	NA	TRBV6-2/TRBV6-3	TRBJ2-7	TGTGCCAGCAGTTACTCCACAGTTTACGCCCCTACCTCCTACGAGCAGTACTTC	CASSYSTVYAPTSYEQYF
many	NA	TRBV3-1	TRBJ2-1	TGTGCCAGCAGCCAAGAAATCCCTAGGGAGCAGTTCTTC	CASSQEIPREQFF
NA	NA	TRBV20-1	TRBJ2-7	TGCAGTGCTCGTGGACAGAGGTCCTACGAGCAGTACTTC	CSARGQRSYEQYF
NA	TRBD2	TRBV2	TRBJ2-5	TGTGCCAGCAGCCAATGGCGGGGGGAACAAGAGACCCAGTACTTC	CASSQWRGEQETQYF
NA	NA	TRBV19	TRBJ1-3	TGTGCCAGCGCCCTCCGTCACTCTGGAAACACCATATATTTT	CASALRHSGNTIYF
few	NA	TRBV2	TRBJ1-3	TGTGCCAGCAAGGTCTCCGGAAACACCATATATTTT	CASKVSGNTIYF
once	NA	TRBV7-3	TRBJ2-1	TGTGCCAGCAGCTTAATTTCTTGGTACAATGAGCAGTTCTTC	CASSLISWYNEQFF
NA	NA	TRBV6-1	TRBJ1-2	TGTGCCAGCGAAGACGGTTACTATGGCTACACCTTC	CASEDGYYGYTF
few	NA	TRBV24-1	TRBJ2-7	TGTGCCACCAGTGAGGGCCAGGGGGGGCAGTACTTC	CATSEGQGGQYF
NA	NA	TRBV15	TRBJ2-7	TGTGCCACCAGCAGAGCCCTACCGGACGAGCAGTACTTC	CATSRALPDEQYF
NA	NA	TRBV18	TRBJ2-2	TGTGCCAGCTCGAAAGATAGCGGAACGAACACCGGGGAGCTGTTTTTT	CASSKDSGTNTGELFF
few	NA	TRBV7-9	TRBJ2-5	TGTGCCAGCAGCCCCGCCGGGGCGGGCCAAGAGACCCAGTACTTC	CASSPAGAGQETQYF
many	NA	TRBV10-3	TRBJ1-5	TGTGCCACCACGGGGGGGGGGATCATGGGGCCCCAGCATTTT	CATTGGGIMGPQHF
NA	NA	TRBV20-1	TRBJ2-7	TGCAGTGCTATGGACTCTCCCTACGAGCAGTACTTC	CSAMDSPYEQYF